The rows below give T cell receptor beta chains drawn from one sample of a study of T-cell memory formation after mild COVID-19. TCRdb re-called the 5' RACE reads with MiXCR, one entry per CDR3 protein. The sample records about 350,000 distinct CDR3 sequences, roughly 13% being singletons. The sequencing sample was made of PBMCs or a T cell subset sorted from them (not recorded which). The receptors were sampled from a man aged 18 to 35 who had mild COVID-19 (a few samples of this study predate the infection). Cell type and time point are not known. Each CDR3 is given with its conserved first and last residue. The D gene is left open where the match is weak. Clone size is not always given. Where it is, it says once, few, many or a class for expanded clones.

D: NA; J: TRBJ2-3; size: NA; V: TRBV7-2; DNA: TGTGCCAGCAGCTTCATGGGGATCCCAGATACGCAGTATTTT; CDR3: CASSFMGIPDTQYF
D: TRBD1; J: TRBJ1-2; size: many; V: TRBV19; DNA: TGTGCCAGTAGCCGACAGGGGGCAATTGGAAGCTATGGCTACACCTTC; CDR3: CASSRQGAIGSYGYTF
D: TRBD2; J: TRBJ2-2; size: NA; V: TRBV7-2; DNA: TGTGCCAGCAGCTATTTAGCGGGGGTAGGGACCGGGGAGCTGTTTTTT; CDR3: CASSYLAGVGTGELFF
D: NA; J: TRBJ1-4; size: once; V: TRBV19; DNA: TGTGCCAGTAGAAAAGTGGCCAGCGGAGAAAAACTGTTTTTT; CDR3: CASRKVASGEKLFF
D: TRBD2; J: TRBJ2-5; size: few; V: TRBV6-5; DNA: TGTGCCAGCAGTTACCCGGGACTAGCGGGGGAGGAGACCCAGTACTTC; CDR3: CASSYPGLAGEETQYF
D: NA; J: TRBJ2-1; size: NA; V: TRBV9; DNA: TGTGCCAGCAGCGTGCGGGGAGACGCAGGGGCCGCTGAGCAGTTCTTC; CDR3: CASSVRGDAGAAEQFF
D: NA; J: TRBJ1-1; size: NA; V: TRBV7-9; DNA: TGTGCAACCCGGCCGGGCAGGGGGAACACTGAAGCTTTCTTT; CDR3: CATRPGRGNTEAFF
D: TRBD2; J: TRBJ2-1; size: few; V: TRBV20-1; DNA: TGCAGTGCCGTCGGGGGGTTGGACAATGAGCAGTTCTTC; CDR3: CSAVGGLDNEQFF
D: TRBD1; J: TRBJ1-6; size: few; V: TRBV5-1; DNA: TGCGCCAGCAGCTATGGACAGGGGGCGAATTCACCCCTCCACTTT; CDR3: CASSYGQGANSPLHF
D: NA; J: TRBJ1-1; size: NA; V: TRBV9; DNA: TGTGCCAGCAGCGTAGAGTTAAACACTGAAGCTTTCTTT; CDR3: CASSVELNTEAFF
D: NA; J: TRBJ2-7; size: few; V: TRBV20-1; DNA: TGCAGTGCTAGGGACAAACCCTACGAGCAGTACTTC; CDR3: CSARDKPYEQYF
D: TRBD1; J: TRBJ2-1; size: NA; V: TRBV5-1; DNA: TGCGCAAGCAGCTTGTGGGACAGGAGCTACAATGAGCAGTTCTTC; CDR3: CASSLWDRSYNEQFF
D: NA; J: TRBJ2-3; size: many; V: TRBV5-6; DNA: TGTGCCAGCAGCTTGGGTCCCCCCGAGGACTGGGGCACAGATACGCAGTATTTT; CDR3: CASSLGPPEDWGTDTQYF
D: TRBD1; J: TRBJ1-2; size: NA; V: TRBV7-8; DNA: TGTGCCAGCAGCCCGAGACTAGAGGGGGCGCGTGGCTACACCTTC; CDR3: CASSPRLEGARGYTF
D: TRBD1; J: TRBJ1-4; size: NA; V: TRBV3-1; DNA: TGTGCCAGCAGCCAAGATCCCAGGGGGCGCGGAACTAATGAAAAACTGTTTTTT; CDR3: CASSQDPRGRGTNEKLFF
D: NA; J: TRBJ1-2; size: NA; V: TRBV5-4; DNA: TGTGCCAGCAGCTGGGGGCCGCTCGATGGCTACACCTTC; CDR3: CASSWGPLDGYTF
D: NA; J: TRBJ2-5; size: many; V: TRBV19; DNA: TGTGCCAGTAAGGGCGAGGTGGCCGAAGAGACCCAGTACTTC; CDR3: CASKGEVAEETQYF
D: NA; J: TRBJ2-2; size: few; V: TRBV10-1; DNA: TGCGCCAGCAGCGCAGGGATCTCCCCCGGGGAGCTGTTTTTT; CDR3: CASSAGISPGELFF
D: TRBD2; J: TRBJ2-3; size: NA; V: TRBV4-2; DNA: TGTGCCAGCAGCCAAGGCCCCCTAGCGGGGGGACTGACTAGCACAGATACGCAGTATTTT; CDR3: CASSQGPLAGGLTSTDTQYF
D: NA; J: TRBJ2-5; size: once; V: TRBV29-1; DNA: TGCAGCGTTGTCCGCCAGGGATCGGAGTACTTC; CDR3: CSVVRQGSEYF
D: TRBD1; J: TRBJ1-5; size: few; V: TRBV6-2/TRBV6-3; DNA: TGTGCCAGCACCCAAACAGGGGAGGGCAATCAGCCCCAGCATTTT; CDR3: CASTQTGEGNQPQHF
D: NA; J: TRBJ2-3; size: medium-sized; V: TRBV27; DNA: TGTGCCAGCAGCTTAGCTAGCACAGATACGCAGTATTTT; CDR3: CASSLASTDTQYF
D: NA; J: TRBJ2-3; size: few; V: TRBV7-8; DNA: TGTGCCAGCAACCTTGTGGGGTCAGATACGCAGTATTTT; CDR3: CASNLVGSDTQYF
D: NA; J: TRBJ1-1; size: NA; V: TRBV7-2; DNA: TGTGCCAGCAGCCCTCGAAGGGATGCTGAAGCTTTCTTT; CDR3: CASSPRRDAEAFF
D: TRBD2; J: TRBJ2-2; size: few; V: TRBV27; DNA: TGTGCCAGCAGACTAGCGGGGGACACCGGGGAGCTGTTTTTT; CDR3: CASRLAGDTGELFF
D: NA; J: TRBJ2-6; size: few; V: TRBV4-3; DNA: TGCGCCAGCAGCCAGGGCTACTCTGGGGCCAACGTCCTGACTTTC; CDR3: CASSQGYSGANVLTF
D: TRBD1; J: TRBJ2-3; size: NA; V: TRBV11-2; DNA: TGTGCCAGCAGCTCCGACCTGGACAGGGGAAGCACAGATACGCAGTATTTT; CDR3: CASSSDLDRGSTDTQYF
D: NA; J: TRBJ1-1; size: NA; V: TRBV20-1; DNA: TGCAGTGCAATGACAGCGAACACTGAAGCTTTCTTT; CDR3: CSAMTANTEAFF
D: NA; J: TRBJ2-7; size: many; V: TRBV4-1; DNA: TGCGCCAGCAGCCAAGTGGTCGTCAGGGAGTACGAGCAGTACTTC; CDR3: CASSQVVVREYEQYF
D: NA; J: TRBJ2-7; size: many; V: TRBV12-3/TRBV12-4; DNA: TGTGCCAGCAGTTTGGGCGGAAGCTCCTACGAGCAGTACTTC; CDR3: CASSLGGSSYEQYF
D: TRBD1; J: TRBJ2-3; size: few; V: TRBV5-1; DNA: TGCGCCAGCCAGCCACGGTCAGGGGGTCCAGATACGCAGTATTTT; CDR3: CASQPRSGGPDTQYF
D: TRBD2; J: TRBJ2-1; size: NA; V: TRBV7-2; DNA: TGTGCCAGCAGCCTAAGGACTAGCGGGGTTTCCTACAATGAGCAGTTCTTC; CDR3: CASSLRTSGVSYNEQFF
D: TRBD2; J: TRBJ2-5; size: NA; V: TRBV5-4; DNA: TGTGCCAGCAGCTTGGCCGGGTTGCGGGGGTCCGCAGAGACCCAGTACTTC; CDR3: CASSLAGLRGSAETQYF
D: NA; J: TRBJ1-1; size: few; V: TRBV5-1; DNA: TGCGCCAGCAGCGTCGATAGAGCTGAAGCTTTCTTT; CDR3: CASSVDRAEAFF
D: TRBD1; J: TRBJ2-5; size: NA; V: TRBV10-3; DNA: TGTGCCTCGACGCCGGGACAGCAAGAGACCCAGTACTTC; CDR3: CASTPGQQETQYF